This T cell receptor beta chain was captured in a study of T cell repertoires in cytomegalovirus infection. Looking at the study overall: Public TCR beta signature analysis indicated the presence of both CMV infection and matching HLA type. Findings and limits, study-wide: What dominated the ex vivo response were HLA-C-restricted CMV-specific TCR beta clonotypes.

TCRdb itself ran the reads through MiXCR, one entry per CDR3 protein. Of nearly 550,000 distinct CDR3 sequences listed, 15% to 20% are singletons. This clonotype was detected many times. The antigen remains unidentified. After removal of 5 bases from V and 3 bases from J, the junction contained 15 bases not matched to a gene. Germline values: CDR1 SGHTA, CDR2 FQGNSA. The CDR3 extends over 17 amino acids. J is TRBJ2-7 and V is TRBV7-2; TRBD1 agrees at 8 bases. Specimen: CD8+ T cells from PBMCs. The source is a human donor in good health (CMV status not recorded). Some clones in this sample may be carry-over from other donors' samples. The CDR3 region has the DNA TGTGCCAGCAGCGCGAGGACAGGGCCTCTCCTATACTACGAGCAGTACTTC. Its protein product is CASSARTGPLLYYEQYF. Full variable domain (rest looked up from reference TRBV7-2 and TRBJ2-7): GAGVSQSPSNKVTEKGKDVELRCDPISGHTALYWYRQSLGQGLEFLIYFQGNSAPDKSGLPSDRFSAERTGGSVSTLTIQRTQQEDSAVYLCASSARTGPLLYYEQYFGPGTRLTVT.